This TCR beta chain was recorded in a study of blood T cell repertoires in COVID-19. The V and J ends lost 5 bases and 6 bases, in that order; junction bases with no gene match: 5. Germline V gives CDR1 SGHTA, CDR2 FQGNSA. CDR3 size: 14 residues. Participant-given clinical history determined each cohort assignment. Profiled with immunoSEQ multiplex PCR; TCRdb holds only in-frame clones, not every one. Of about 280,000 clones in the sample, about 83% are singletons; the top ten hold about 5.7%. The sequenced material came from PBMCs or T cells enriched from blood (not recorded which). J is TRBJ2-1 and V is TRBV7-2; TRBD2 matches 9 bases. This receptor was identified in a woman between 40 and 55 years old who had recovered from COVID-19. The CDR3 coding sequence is TGTGCCAGCAGCCCCCCTAGCGGGACCAATGAGCAGTTCTTC. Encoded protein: CASSPPSGTNEQFF.